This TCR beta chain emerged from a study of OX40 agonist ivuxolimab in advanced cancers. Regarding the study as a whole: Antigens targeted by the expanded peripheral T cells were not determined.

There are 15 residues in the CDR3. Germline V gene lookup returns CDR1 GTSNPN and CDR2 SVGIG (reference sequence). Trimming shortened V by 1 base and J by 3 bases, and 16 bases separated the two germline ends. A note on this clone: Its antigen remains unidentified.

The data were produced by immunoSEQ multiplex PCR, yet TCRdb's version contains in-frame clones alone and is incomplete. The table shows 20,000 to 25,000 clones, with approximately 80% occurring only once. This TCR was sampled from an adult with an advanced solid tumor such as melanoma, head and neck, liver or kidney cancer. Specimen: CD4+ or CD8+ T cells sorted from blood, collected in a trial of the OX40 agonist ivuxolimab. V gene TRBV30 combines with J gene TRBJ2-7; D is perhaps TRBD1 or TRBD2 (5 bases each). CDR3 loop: CAWSDLPRDRYEQYF. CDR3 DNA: TGTGCCTGGAGTGACTTGCCCCGGGACCGCTACGAGCAGTACTTC.